Listed here are 23 T cell receptor beta chains from one sample, sequenced in a study of early T cells in non-severe SARS-CoV-2 infection (dated by TCRdb to about 2021). Receptor libraries were prepared by 5' RACE. Sequencing relied on a NextSeq 500. Clones were called with MiXCR by TCRdb after fastp trimmed the public reads at Q25, and only in-frame beta chains were retained. One record per CDR3 amino acid sequence lists the most common genes and DNA. Present in this sample are 50,000 to 60,000 distinct CDR3 sequences, around 9.7% of which were seen just once. The ten largest clones represent less than 25% of the sample. Sample: whole blood. The receptors were sampled from an adult who was a healthcare worker with PCR-confirmed SARS-CoV-2 infection or an uninfected control (not recorded which).

This chain connects TRBV20-1 to TRBJ1-1; TRBD1 aligns across 11 bases. The CDR3 extends over 14 amino acids. With 6 bases clipped from V and 4 bases from J, the junction kept 7 bases outside the gene matches. Germline CDR1 and CDR2: DFQATT and SNEGSKA (reference sequence). DNA for the CDR3: TGCAGTGCAGACCGGGACAGGGGGACCACTGAAGCTTTCTTT. It translates to CSADRDRGTTEAFF.

The gene calls are TRBV7-2 and TRBJ1-2; 7 bases line up with TRBD1. The trim removed 5 bases at V and 6 bases at J, leaving 9 bases unmatched. Germline V gives CDR1 SGHTA, CDR2 FQGNSA. The CDR3 sequence is 14 residues long. CDR3 coding DNA: TGTGCCAGCAGCAACATCCCCGGGACAGATGGCTACACCTTC. Encoded protein: CASSNIPGTDGYTF.

The V and J genes are TRBV20-1 and TRBJ2-7; D may be TRBD2 (5 bases). Germline assignment: CDR1 DFQATT and CDR2 SNEGSKA (reference sequence). Between the trimmed V and J ends, which lost 1 base and 13 bases, there was a span of 20 bases. CDR3 length equals 13 residues. In DNA form, the CDR3 reads TGCAGTGCTAGAGCACTAAGGACTCACATAAGATACTTC. It translates to CSARALRTHIRYF.

V and J are TRBV5-1 and TRBJ2-7; D not resolved. V was cut by 3 bases and J by 6 bases, with 7 bases left in between. Germline V gives CDR1 SGHRS, CDR2 YFSETQ. This CDR3 has 11 residues. CDR3 residues: CASSSESEQYF. CDR3 sequence (DNA): TGCGCCAGCAGCTCTGAGAGCGAGCAGTACTTC.

This clonotype was found many times. This chain joins TRBV5-5 and TRBJ1-1; D uncertain. This CDR3 region has 14 residues. Trimming took 0 bases from V and 4 from J, leaving 10 bases between them. Germline CDR1 reads SGHKS; CDR2 reads YYEKEE (reference sequence). The CDR3 nucleotides read TGTGCCAGCAGCTTGGGCGAACTGAGCACTGAAGCTTTCTTT. As protein: CASSLGELSTEAFF.

The table lists this clonotype with a few counts. CDR3: CASRRPGTGTYEQYF. The DNA of the CDR3 is TGTGCCAGCAGACGCCCCGGGACAGGGACCTACGAGCAGTACTTC. The chain is built from TRBV12-3 or TRBV12-4 and TRBJ2-7; 9 nucleotides line up with TRBD1. With 6 bases clipped from V and 2 bases from J, the junction kept 8 bases outside the gene matches. The CDR3 has 15 amino acids.

This clonotype was counted at least ten times. CDR3 in DNA: TGTGCCAGCAGCCCTCGACCCGGGGCCGGGGAGCTGTTTTTT. It codes for CASSPRPGAGELFF. The V and J genes are TRBV3-1 and TRBJ2-2; possible D gene TRBD2, 5 bases. V was shortened by 4 bases and J by 6 bases, with 12 bases between the two germline ends. CDR3 size: 14 residues. The germline gives CDR1 LGHDT, CDR2 YNNKEL (reference sequence). Supplemented by reference TRBV3-1 and TRBJ2-2, the full variable domain reads DTAVSQTPKYLVTQMGNDKSIKCEQNLGHDTMYWYKQDSKKFLKIMFSYNNKELIINETVPNRFSPKSPDKAHLNLHINSLELGDSAVYFCASSPRPGAGELFFGEGSRLTVL.

The chain recombines TRBV2 with TRBJ2-1; 10 bases are a match to TRBD2. After removal of 7 bases from V and 8 bases from J, the junction contained 5 bases not matched to a gene. CDR1 and CDR2 from the germline V gene are SNHLY and FYNNEI. This CDR3 is built from 13 residues. This CDR3 reads CASKAGGPHEQFF. The CDR3 DNA reads TGTGCCAGCAAAGCGGGGGGGCCTCATGAGCAGTTCTTC.

This clonotype occurred a few times. V usage is TRBV12-3 or TRBV12-4 and J usage is TRBJ2-1; perhaps TRBD2 as D (6 bases). V was cut by 4 bases and J by 7 bases, with 14 bases left in between. The CDR3 covers 14 residues. The CDR3 bases are TGTGCCAGCAGTTCTAGCGACCTGGGGAATGAGCAGTTCTTC. This gives the protein CASSSSDLGNEQFF.

This clonotype has only a few counts. The CDR3 is CASSHAGGVNTGELFF. The DNA for the CDR3 is TGTGCCAGCAGCCATGCTGGCGGGGTGAACACCGGGGAGCTGTTTTTT. V and J are TRBV3-1 and TRBJ2-2; D might be TRBD2 (6 bases). Looked up from germline, CDR1 is LGHDT and CDR2 is YNNKEL (reference sequence). V lost 3 bases and J lost 1, with 12 bases in between. The CDR3 loop spans 16 amino acids.

This rearrangement joins TRBV5-5 to TRBJ1-2; D is ambiguous. V lost 0 bases and J 7 bases, leaving 16 bases between the germline ends. Per the germline V gene, CDR1 is SGHKS and CDR2 is YYEKEE (reference sequence). The CDR3 length is 15 residues. CDR3 nucleotide sequence: TGTGCCAGCAGCTTGGGTACGACCCCTCTTCTTGGCTACACCTTC. The encoded protein is CASSLGTTPLLGYTF.

The chain is built from TRBV12-3 or TRBV12-4 and TRBJ2-2, with 7 bases fitting TRBD2. This CDR3 comprises 16 residues. The V and J ends lost 7 bases and 4 bases, in that order; junction bases with no gene match: 12. CDR3 residues: CASTPGGGEVTGELFF. The CDR3 bases are TGTGCCAGCACCCCCGGTGGGGGGGAGGTCACCGGGGAGCTGTTTTTT.

This clonotype has only a few counts. The chain carries TRBV5-1 and TRBJ1-1; 7 nucleotides agree with TRBD1. Unmatched junction bases numbered 4, after V lost 2 bases and J lost 6 bases. Per germline, CDR1 SGHRS and CDR2 YFSETQ. This CDR3 contains 13 residues. The CDR3 sequence: CASSLQGSPEAFF. CDR3 sequence (DNA): TGCGCCAGCAGCTTACAGGGGAGTCCTGAAGCTTTCTTT.

There are a few counts of this clonotype. J is TRBJ2-2 and V is TRBV12-3 or TRBV12-4; D remains unclear. The CDR3 covers 13 residues. Between the trimmed V and J ends, which lost 5 bases and 4 bases, there was a span of 8 bases. The CDR3 here is CASSGFFTGELFF. In DNA form, the CDR3 reads TGTGCCAGCAGTGGTTTTTTCACCGGGGAGCTGTTTTTT.

J is TRBJ2-3 and V is TRBV29-1, with D possibly TRBD1 on 6 matching bases. The ends were cut back, 2 bases at V and 6 bases at J, with 9 bases in the middle. The CDR3 length is 12 residues. Germline values: CDR1 SQVTM, CDR2 ANQGSEA. In nucleotides, the CDR3 is TGCAGCGTTGAATCAGGGGTGGATACGCAGTATTTT. Translation: CSVESGVDTQYF.

The gene calls are TRBV1 and TRBJ2-7. TRBV1 is given as a pseudogene. The CDR3 length is 12 residues. CDR3 protein: CTSSQDSYEQYF. The CDR3 region has the DNA TGCACCAGCAGCCAAGATTCCTACGAGCAGTACTTC.

This clonotype was seen only a few times. The J gene is TRBJ2-5, the V gene TRBV29-1; possibly TRBD2 for D (5 bases). V was trimmed by 7 bases and J by 7 bases, leaving 19 bases between them. Looked up from germline, CDR1 is SQVTM and CDR2 is ANQGSEA. The CDR3 runs to 13 residues. CDR3 DNA sequence: TGCAGCGGTAGAAACAGACTGGCGGGGACCCAGTACTTC. It encodes CSGRNRLAGTQYF. The variable domain in full, completed from reference TRBV29-1 and TRBJ2-5, reads SAVISQKPSRDICQRGTSLTIQCQVDSQVTMMFWYRQQPGQSLTLIATANQGSEATYESGFVIDKFPISRPNLTFSTLTVSNMSPEDSSIYLCSGRNRLAGTQYFGPGTRLLVL.

The genes are TRBV23-1 and TRBJ2-3; D is ambiguous. TRBV23-1 is sorted into the ORF group, with uncertain function. V shed 8 bases and J shed 4 bases, with 22 bases lying between them. There are 16 residues in the CDR3. The CDR3 loop is CASAPWGPSFADTQYF. The CDR3 DNA reads TGCGCCAGCGCACCTTGGGGTCCCTCGTTTGCAGATACGCAGTATTTT.

The chain combines TRBV7-9 with TRBJ2-1; TRBD2 matches at 8 bases. Per the germline V gene, CDR1 is SEHNR and CDR2 is FQNEAQ (reference sequence). With 5 bases clipped from V and 4 bases from J, the junction kept 4 bases outside the gene matches. The CDR3 is 14 amino acids. In DNA, the CDR3 is TGTGCCAGCAGCCCTAGCGGGTATTACAATGAGCAGTTCTTC. Encoded protein: CASSPSGYYNEQFF.

This clonotype appeared a few times. V and J are TRBV20-1 and TRBJ2-5, with D uncertain. Looked up from germline, CDR1 is DFQATT and CDR2 is SNEGSKA (reference sequence). The CDR3 runs to 10 residues. Trimming took 7 bases from V and 2 from J, leaving 5 bases between them. The CDR3 bases are TGCAGTGTGTGGCAAGAGACCCAGTACTTC. Protein product: CSVWQETQYF.

The sample holds many counts of this clonotype. V and J are TRBV10-3 and TRBJ1-2; D is uncertain. Germline V CDR1 and CDR2: ENHRY, SYGVKD. The germline V and J ends were trimmed by 2 bases and 2 bases, with 0 bases remaining between them. CDR3 length: 11 amino acids. CDR3 protein: CAISENYGYTF. In DNA, the CDR3 is TGTGCCATCAGTGAGAACTATGGCTACACCTTC.

Of note for this clonotype: One junction end does not reproduce the germline sequence, and a read error may be involved. The rearrangement joins TRBV12-3 or TRBV12-4 to TRBJ2-1; 7 bases line up with TRBD1. The CDR3 has 13 residues. The CDR3 DNA reads as TGTGCCAGCAGTTTAACTAGGGACAGTGACTCGCACTTC. Its protein product is CASSLTRDSDSHF.

About this clonotype: The junction differs from germline at one of its ends, possibly a read error. The rearrangement uses TRBV6-1 and TRBJ1-2; D remains unclear. The germline V gene encodes CDR1 MNHNS and CDR2 SASEGT. CDR3 size: 12 residues. The CDR3: CASTESGGSYTF. In DNA, the CDR3 is TGTGCCAGCACTGAAAGCGGTGGAAGCTACACCTTC.